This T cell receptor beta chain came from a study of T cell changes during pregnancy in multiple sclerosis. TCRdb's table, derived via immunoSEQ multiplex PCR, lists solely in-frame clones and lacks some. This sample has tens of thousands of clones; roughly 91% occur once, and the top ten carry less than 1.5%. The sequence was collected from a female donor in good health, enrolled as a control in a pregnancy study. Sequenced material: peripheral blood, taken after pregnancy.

CDR3 sequence: CASSLTKGQGYTF. The CDR3 nucleotides are TGTGCCAGCAGCTTAACTAAGGGACAGGGCTACACCTTC. V is TRBV7-3 and J is TRBJ1-2, with 7 positions matching TRBD1. The CDR3 has 13 residues. J gave up 8 bases and V 0 bases, and 3 bases lay outside the gene matches. The V gene's germline CDR1 is SGHTA and CDR2 FQGTGA.